This TCR beta chain was sequenced for a study of cytomegalovirus exposure and HLA in healthy donors. Across the whole study: Clustering assigned 70% to 90% of the approximately 400 genotyped donors to the Caucasian-associated ancestry cluster.

PCR involved 60 Vbeta and 13 Jbeta primers. Only in-frame clones appear in the TCRdb table, and some are missing; sequencing was by immunoSEQ multiplex PCR. The table includes 120,000 to 150,000 clones, roughly 80% detected once. Losses at the gene ends were 6 bases for V and 4 bases for J; bases not matched to a gene: 4. CDR3 size: 13 residues. Germline V gives CDR1 MNHNS, CDR2 SASEGT. Details on this clone: The antigen is unknown.

General study points: Reportedly, diagnosis of cytomegalovirus status by the classifier showed high specificity and sensitivity.

This chain links TRBV6-1 with TRBJ2-3; TRBD1 matches at 7 bases. The source is a woman between 40 and 50 years old in good health and CMV-seropositive. Source material: PBMCs. The CDR3 spells CASRSQGSDTQYF. The CDR3 region has the DNA TGTGCCAGCAGGTCACAGGGGTCAGATACGCAGTATTTT.